Below are 30 T cell receptor beta chains sequenced from a single sample in a study of T cells in Graves' hyperthyroidism and ophthalmopathy. Amplification of TCR beta CDR3 regions used RNA as the template. When the TCR CDR3 underwent first-round RT-PCR, the HTBI primer set was used. TCRdb analysed the multiplex PCR reads with MiXCR anew, one entry per CDR3 protein. The data contain 600,000 to 850,000 distinct CDR3 sequences, about 19% of them singletons. Material: blood. The receptors stem from a woman aged 45 to 65 with Graves' hyperthyroidism that later progressed to Graves' ophthalmopathy.

As regards this clonotype: A clone one base away is much larger, so this may be a read error. This chain uses TRBV6-1 with TRBJ2-5; possibly TRBD2 for D (5 bases). Germline assignment: CDR1 MNHNS and CDR2 SASEGT. CDR3 length: 12 amino acids. CDR3 amino acids: CASSSLEETQHF. The CDR3 nucleotides read TGTGCCAGCAGCTCGCTGGAGGAGACCCAGCACTTC.

Concerning this clonotype itself: This could be a read error, since a much larger clone is one nucleotide away. The CDR3 sequence is CASSQIGGGGYTF. The CDR3 nucleotides read TGTGCCAGCAGTCAGATAGGGGGCGGCGGCTACACCTTC. The chain employs TRBV2 and TRBJ1-2, with 7 positions matching TRBD1. V dropped 5 bases and J dropped 8; count of bases not matched to a gene: 8. Germline CDR1 SNHLY, CDR2 FYNNEI. The CDR3 runs 13 residues.

This clonotype was seen ten or more times. The chain is built from TRBV11-2 and TRBJ2-7, with a tentative D call TRBD2 (5 bases). V lost 11 bases to trimming and J lost 1 base, with 15 bases between them. Germline V CDR1 and CDR2: SGHAT, FQNNGV. There are 13 residues in the CDR3. The CDR3 bases are TGTGCCGACCGCCGGGGTGGATCCTACGAGCAGTACTTC. This translates into CADRRGGSYEQYF. Using reference TRBV11-2 and TRBJ2-7 for the parts outside the CDR3, the full variable domain is EAGVAQSPRYKIIEKRQSVAFWCNPISGHATLYWYQQILGQGPKLLIQFQNNGVVDDSQLPKDRFSAERLKGVDSTLKIQPAKLEDSAVYLCADRRGGSYEQYFGPGTRLTVT.

This clonotype was observed many times. V gene TRBV2 combines with J gene TRBJ1-1; D ambiguous. Germline loops: CDR1 SNHLY, CDR2 FYNNEI. The V end was cut by 6 bases, the J end by 1 base, with 12 bases between. The CDR3 loop spans 14 amino acids. The CDR3 sequence is CASSSKRENTEAFF. DNA for the CDR3: TGTGCCAGCAGCTCTAAACGGGAGAACACTGAAGCTTTCTTT.

This clonotype came up a few times. The chain uses TRBV28 and TRBJ1-2; D ambiguous. The CDR3 is 15 amino acids. Trimming took off 2 bases at V and 3 bases at J, with 13 bases between the two ends. Germline V CDR1 and CDR2: MDHEN, SYDVKM. The CDR3 here is CASSLASTLDYGYTF. CDR3 DNA: TGTGCCAGCAGTTTAGCGTCCACCCTCGACTATGGCTACACCTTC.

This clonotype was detected many times. V and J are TRBV20-1 and TRBJ2-1; the D is unclear. Trimming shortened V by 5 bases and J by 5 bases, and 4 bases separated the two germline ends. The length of the CDR3 is 10 residues. In germline, CDR1 is DFQATT, CDR2 SNEGSKA (reference sequence). The CDR3 nucleotides are TGCAGTGCTGCCCACAATGAGCAGTTCTTC. It yields the protein CSAAHNEQFF.

This clonotype was counted between two and nine times. This chain uses TRBV20-1 with TRBJ1-1; 9 bases agree with TRBD1. The trim removed 6 bases at V and 11 bases at J, leaving 7 bases unmatched. The germline V gene encodes CDR1 DFQATT and CDR2 SNEGSKA (reference sequence). CDR3 size: 11 residues. CDR3 nucleotides: TGCAGTGCGATCACAGGGGGCCTGGCTTTCTTT. It yields the protein CSAITGGLAFF.

This clonotype appeared many times. The chain recombines TRBV5-5 with TRBJ2-5; perhaps TRBD1 as D (5 bases). Trimming cost V 3 bases and J 2 bases, with 14 bases left between them. The germline V gene has CDR1 SGHKS and CDR2 YYEKEE (reference sequence). The CDR3 length is 15 residues. The CDR3 sequence is CASSSFKQDQETQYF. CDR3 DNA sequence: TGTGCCAGCAGCTCGTTTAAACAGGATCAAGAGACCCAGTACTTC. Full variable domain (rest looked up from reference TRBV5-5 and TRBJ2-5): DAGVTQSPTHLIKTRGQQVTLRCSPISGHKSVSWYQQVLGQGPQFIFQYYEKEERGRGNFPDRFSARQFPNYSSELNVNALLLGDSALYLCASSSFKQDQETQYFGPGTRLLVL.

This clonotype appeared many times. This chain links TRBV2 with TRBJ2-2, with unresolved D. The CDR3 length is 15 residues. Germline lookup yields CDR1 SNHLY and CDR2 FYNNEI. Trimming removed 5 bases at V and 0 bases at J, with 10 bases between. The CDR3 spells CASSLWGTNTGELFF. The CDR3 DNA reads TGTGCCAGCAGTTTGTGGGGAACGAACACCGGGGAGCTGTTTTTT.

This clonotype was counted at least ten times. The V and J genes are TRBV20-1 and TRBJ1-2; weak D call: TRBD1 (5 bases). With 3 bases removed from V and 8 bases from J, the gap between germline ends came to 13 bases. The CDR3 is made up of 12 amino acids. Per the germline V gene, CDR1 is DFQATT and CDR2 is SNEGSKA (reference sequence). Here the CDR3 DNA reads TGCAGTGCTAGTCAAGGGGCGAGCGGCTACACCTTC. This codes for CSASQGASGYTF.

This clonotype was seen at least ten times. The J gene is TRBJ1-2, the V gene TRBV13; 9 bases match TRBD1. Germline V gene lookup returns CDR1 PRHDT and CDR2 FYEKMQ (reference sequence). With V trimmed by 4 bases and J by 7 bases, 1 base remained unmatched. The CDR3 is 12 residues long. The CDR3 here is CASSWTGAGYTF. CDR3 nucleotides: TGTGCCAGCAGCTGGACAGGGGCTGGCTACACCTTC. Full variable domain (rest looked up from reference TRBV13 and TRBJ1-2): AAGVIQSPRHLIKEKRETATLKCYPIPRHDTVYWYQQGPGQDPQFLISFYEKMQSDKGSIPDRFSAQQFSDYHSELNMSSLELGDSALYFCASSWTGAGYTFGSGTRLTVV.

This clonotype was detected a few times. The chain recombines TRBV3-1 with TRBJ2-5; D is unclear. Germline values: CDR1 LGHDT, CDR2 YNNKEL (reference sequence). The CDR3 is 13 amino acids. V was clipped by 4 bases and J by 2 bases, with 8 bases between them. The CDR3 reads CASSPMFQETQYF. In DNA form, the CDR3 reads TGTGCCAGCAGCCCGATGTTTCAAGAGACCCAGTACTTC.

In this sample, this clonotype turned up a few times. J is TRBJ1-1 and V is TRBV25-1; D is unclear. V was clipped by 4 bases and J by 2 bases, with 8 bases between them. The CDR3 is 13 amino acids. Germline lookup yields CDR1 MGHDK and CDR2 SYGVNS. DNA of the CDR3: TGTGCCAGCAGTGTTAAAATAAACACTGAAGCTTTCTTT. Its translation: CASSVKINTEAFF.

This clonotype was observed a handful of times. This chain connects TRBV4-1 to TRBJ1-1, with D unresolved. Per germline, CDR1 MGHRA and CDR2 YSYEKL. The CDR3 is 16 amino acids. V was shortened by 4 bases and J by 2 bases, with 17 bases between the two germline ends. The DNA of the CDR3 is TGCGCCAGCAGCCTAATAGGGTTTGAGGTAAACACTGAAGCTTTCTTT. Its protein is CASSLIGFEVNTEAFF.

The chain recombines TRBV6-5 with TRBJ1-3; the D gene is possibly TRBD1 (5 bases). CDR3 length: 13 residues. The ends were cut back, 2 bases at V and 6 bases at J, with 8 bases in the middle. CDR1 MNHEY and CDR2 SVGAGI come from the germline V gene. CDR3 coding DNA: TGTGCCAGCAGTTACGTGGGGGAAAACACCATATATTTT. Translation: CASSYVGENTIYF.

This clonotype was detected ten times or more. The gene calls are TRBV20-1 and TRBJ1-1; the D gene is possibly TRBD1 (6 bases). The V gene lost 1 base and the J gene lost 7 bases, with 16 bases spanning the gap. The CDR3 runs 14 residues. The germline CDR1 and CDR2 sequences are DFQATT and SNEGSKA (reference sequence). CDR3 bases: TGCAGTGCTAGAGGGGGGGCAGGCGGTGTTGAAGCTTTCTTT. Its translation is CSARGGAGGVEAFF.

This clonotype was picked up one time. The genes are TRBV7-2 and TRBJ2-5, with 9 bases aligning to TRBD2. The CDR3 consists of 15 residues. V was pared by 4 bases and J by 4 bases, with 7 bases of the junction left unmatched. From germline, CDR1 is SGHTA and CDR2 FQGNSA. The CDR3 nucleotides are TGTGCCAGCAGCTCCCCGGCGGGAGGGGGAGAGACCCAGTACTTC. Its translation: CASSSPAGGGETQYF.

This chain uses TRBV30 with TRBJ1-5; D ambiguous. Trimming took off 1 base at V and 3 bases at J, with 7 bases between the two ends. CDR1 and CDR2 from the germline V gene are GTSNPN and SVGIG (reference sequence). The CDR3 is 13 amino acids. The CDR3 here is CAWSEGSNQPQHF. CDR3 DNA sequence: TGTGCCTGGAGTGAAGGTTCCAATCAGCCCCAGCATTTT.

Many counts were recorded for this clonotype. V is TRBV3-1 and J is TRBJ2-3; 9 bases fit TRBD1. The length of the CDR3 is 15 residues. Trimming at V came to 4 bases and at J to 3 bases, leaving 5 bases not matched to a gene. The V gene's germline CDR1 is LGHDT and CDR2 YNNKEL (reference sequence). The CDR3 DNA is TGTGCCAGCAGCCTGCCGGGACAGGGTACAGATACGCAGTATTTT. It is translated as CASSLPGQGTDTQYF.

Comments on this clonotype: This may arise from a read error, as a much more abundant clone is one base away. This rearrangement joins TRBV15 to TRBJ1-5; TRBD1 matches 7 bases. Germline values: CDR1 LNHNV, CDR2 YYDKDF (reference sequence). CDR3 length: 17 amino acids. The CDR3 loop reads CATSRSTGTDAYQPQRF. Here the CDR3 DNA reads TGTGCCACCAGCAGATCAACCGGGACAGACGCCTATCAGCCCCAGCGTTTT.

In its sample, this clonotype was seen many times. This chain uses TRBV6-1 with TRBJ1-6; D is uncertain. The CDR3 extends over 13 amino acids. The V and J ends lost 3 bases and 7 bases respectively, with 7 bases between them. Germline lookup yields CDR1 MNHNS and CDR2 SASEGT. The CDR3 protein is CASSDAINSPLHF. For the CDR3, the DNA is TGTGCCAGCAGTGACGCTATCAATTCACCCCTCCACTTT.

This clonotype showed up many times. The V call is TRBV2, the J call TRBJ2-1; the D gene is possibly TRBD2 (5 bases). The CDR3 loop spans 14 amino acids. Trimming stripped 8 bases from V and 0 bases from J, with 11 bases between. The germline V gene has CDR1 SNHLY and CDR2 FYNNEI. This CDR3 is CASVLVSSYNEQFF. CDR3 DNA sequence: TGTGCCAGCGTACTAGTAAGCTCCTACAATGAGCAGTTCTTC.

This clonotype was counted between two and nine times. The CDR3 coding sequence is TGTGCCAGCAGTTCCGGGACAGGGGTTACACCCCTCCACTTT. Translating gives CASSSGTGVTPLHF. The rearrangement uses TRBV3-1 and TRBJ1-6, with 10 positions matching TRBD1. The CDR3 totals 14 residues. V lost 6 bases and J lost 11; bases outside the gene matches: 7. The V gene's germline CDR1 is LGHDT and CDR2 YNNKEL (reference sequence).

This clonotype appeared a few times. The rearrangement uses TRBV3-1 and TRBJ1-6; D is undetermined. Trimming shortened V by 0 bases and J by 5 bases, and 2 bases separated the two germline ends. The CDR3 has 13 residues. Germline lookup yields CDR1 LGHDT and CDR2 YNNKEL (reference sequence). Here the CDR3 DNA reads TGTGCCAGCAGCCAAGAAGATAATTCACCCCTCCACTTT. Translating gives CASSQEDNSPLHF.

V and J are TRBV10-1 and TRBJ2-3; 10 bases align to TRBD2. This CDR3 comprises 16 residues. V was pared by 3 bases and J by 7 bases, with 10 bases of the junction left unmatched. The V gene's germline CDR1 is WNHNN and CDR2 SYGVQD (reference sequence). CDR3 nucleotide sequence: TGCGCCAGCAGTGAAGGTAGAGCGGGGGGGCCATATACGCAGTATTTT. It specifies CASSEGRAGGPYTQYF.

V is TRBV24-1 and J is TRBJ2-3; TRBD2 agrees at 7 bases. This CDR3 comprises 14 residues. V was pared by 3 bases and J by 5 bases, with 4 bases of the junction left unmatched. From germline, CDR1 is KGHDR and CDR2 SFDVKD. The CDR3 sequence: CATSDPAGLDTQYF. The CDR3 coding sequence is TGTGCCACCAGTGATCCAGCGGGGTTAGATACGCAGTATTTT.

This clonotype was seen repeatedly, ten times or more. The rearrangement joins TRBV5-1 to TRBJ1-1, with 7 nucleotides matching TRBD1. With 1 base clipped from V and 1 base from J, the junction kept 13 bases outside the gene matches. Germline V gives CDR1 SGHRS, CDR2 YFSETQ. The CDR3 has 18 residues. The CDR3, as DNA: TGCGCCAGCAGCTTGTTACCCACAGGGGCCGCCGGGAACACTGAAGCTTTCTTT. As protein: CASSLLPTGAAGNTEAFF. The full variable domain, completed using reference TRBV5-1 and TRBJ1-1, is KAGVTQTPRYLIKTRGQQVTLSCSPISGHRSVSWYQQTPGQGLQFLFEYFSETQRNKGNFPGRFSGRQFSNSRSEMNVSTLELGDSALYLCASSLLPTGAAGNTEAFFGQGTRLTVV.

This chain joins TRBV7-3 and TRBJ1-6; TRBD1 agrees at 8 bases. Looked up from germline, CDR1 is SGHTA and CDR2 is FQGTGA. J gave up 10 bases and V 4 bases, and 6 bases lay outside the gene matches. The CDR3 sequence is 14 residues long. Written as DNA, the CDR3 is TGTGCCAGCAGCTCGGACAGGGAGGGGTCACCCCTCCACTTT. This gives the protein CASSSDREGSPLHF.

The rearrangement links TRBV6-1 to TRBJ2-2; D is tentatively TRBD1 or TRBD2 (5 bases each). Germline loops: CDR1 MNHNS, CDR2 SASEGT. CDR3 length: 15 amino acids. V was pared by 1 base and J by 6 bases, with 12 bases between. Here the CDR3 reads CASSEVGGSAGELFF. The CDR3 DNA reads as TGTGCCAGCAGTGAAGTTGGGGGATCTGCCGGGGAGCTGTTTTTT.

The gene calls are TRBV7-2 and TRBJ2-7; D is undetermined. CDR1 SGHTA and CDR2 FQGNSA come from the germline V gene. The germline V and J ends were trimmed by 2 bases and 3 bases, with 14 bases remaining between them. This CDR3 has 15 amino acids. The CDR3 protein is CASSLWAGNNYEQYF. In DNA form, the CDR3 reads TGTGCCAGCAGCTTATGGGCAGGCAACAACTACGAGCAGTACTTC.